These T cell receptor beta chains were read from a single sample in a study of response to subunit inactivated influenza vaccine. TCRdb independently ran MiXCR on the RT-PCR reads; one entry per CDR3 protein. This table holds fewer than 650,000 distinct CDR3 sequences, 10% to 15% found once. The sample consisted of PBMCs from blood, taken roughly 6 weeks after vaccination. The source of these receptors is a man aged 50-60 years who received an inactivated influenza vaccine. Both conserved end residues are part of each CDR3. D genes are given only for firm matches. Size is omitted from some rows. Given values are once, few, many or a class for expanded clones.

d_call	j_call	clone_size	v_call	cdr3_nt	cdr3_aa
TRBD2	TRBJ2-1	NA	TRBV20-1	TGCAGTGCTAGGGCAGCGGGGGGGCAGGTTGAGCAGTTCTTC	CSARAAGGQVEQFF
NA	TRBJ2-7	NA	TRBV7-6	TGTGCCAGCAGCCTATTAGGGGCCTACGAGCAGTACTTC	CASSLLGAYEQYF
TRBD2	TRBJ2-7	NA	TRBV3-1	TGTGCCAGCAGCCACCTAGCGGGTTTGAGCTCCTACGAGCAGTACTTC	CASSHLAGLSSYEQYF
TRBD1	TRBJ2-2	NA	TRBV20-1	TGCAGTGCTAGAGATCGGGGACAGCCAACCGGGGAGCTGTTTTTT	CSARDRGQPTGELFF
TRBD2	TRBJ2-1	many	TRBV20-1	TGCAGTGCCGGGAAAAGCGGGAGTTTGGAGCAGTTCTTC	CSAGKSGSLEQFF
TRBD1	TRBJ2-7	NA	TRBV19	TGTGCCACCGCGCCCGGGACAGGGCTCTCCTACGAGCAGTACTTC	CATAPGTGLSYEQYF
NA	TRBJ2-7	few	TRBV9	TGTGCCAGCAGCGTAGTAGCGTACTCCTACGAGCAGTACTTC	CASSVVAYSYEQYF
NA	TRBJ2-7	few	TRBV6-2/TRBV6-3	TGTGCCACTCGAGTTATCCACGAGCAGTACTTC	CATRVIHEQYF
NA	TRBJ1-2	few	TRBV5-5	TGTGCCAGCAGCGATTGGACAGCTTATGGCTACACCTTC	CASSDWTAYGYTF
NA	TRBJ2-7	NA	TRBV11-2	TGTGCCAGCAGCTTAGGGGCAGCCTTCGGCGAGCAGTACTTC	CASSLGAAFGEQYF
NA	TRBJ2-7	NA	TRBV7-2	TGTGCCAGCAGCATGTTACAGGGTTACTCCTACGAGCAGTACTTC	CASSMLQGYSYEQYF
NA	TRBJ2-3	few	TRBV5-1	TGCGCCAGCAGCTTTGGGGGTCCAGATACGCAGTATTTT	CASSFGGPDTQYF
TRBD1	TRBJ2-7	NA	TRBV10-3	TGTGCCATCAGTGAGCCCGGGACAGGGAGCTCCTACGAGCAGTACTTC	CAISEPGTGSSYEQYF
TRBD2	TRBJ2-1	NA	TRBV20-1	TGCAGTGCTAGTGAACGCGGCGGGAGGGCCTCGGGGGAGCAGTTCTTC	CSASERGGRASGEQFF
NA	TRBJ2-5	few	TRBV10-3	TGTGCCATCAGTGTCGGAGAAGAGGGGACCCAGTACTTC	CAISVGEEGTQYF
TRBD2	TRBJ2-7	NA	TRBV20-1	TGCAGTGCTAGAGACCCGGGAGGGGGGGTCTACGAGCAGTACTTC	CSARDPGGGVYEQYF
TRBD2	TRBJ2-7	few	TRBV9	TGTGCCAGCAGCGTAGCTCTAGCGGGACCCCTGGAGCAGTACTTC	CASSVALAGPLEQYF
NA	TRBJ2-7	few	TRBV29-1	TGCAGCGTTGTATCAGGGTACGAGCAGTACTTC	CSVVSGYEQYF
TRBD1	TRBJ2-1	few	TRBV6-1	TGTGCCAGCAGGGGGACAGGGAACAATGAGCAGTTCTTC	CASRGTGNNEQFF
NA	TRBJ2-2	few	TRBV29-1	TGCAGCGTTGAAATGGCGAACACCGGGGAGCTGTTTTTT	CSVEMANTGELFF
TRBD2	TRBJ2-6	NA	TRBV11-2	TGTGCCAGCAGCACCCTGGGACTAGCGGTTTCTGGGGCCAACGTCCTGACTTTC	CASSTLGLAVSGANVLTF
NA	TRBJ1-2	once	TRBV5-1	TGCGCCAGCAGAGAAGGACCGAACTATGGCTACACCTTC	CASREGPNYGYTF
TRBD1	TRBJ2-5	many	TRBV5-1	TGCGCCAGCAGTTTATCAACAGGGGCAGAGGAGACCCAGTACTTC	CASSLSTGAEETQYF
TRBD2	TRBJ2-1	NA	TRBV12-3/TRBV12-4	TGTGCCAGCAGTCCGGGACTAGCGGCCAACTGGCAGTTCTTC	CASSPGLAANWQFF
NA	TRBJ2-3	few	TRBV6-5	TGTGCCAGCAGTTATAGGGGCCTAAGCACAGATACGCAGTATTTT	CASSYRGLSTDTQYF
NA	TRBJ2-5	few	TRBV5-1	TGCGCCAGCAGCTTCAGGGAGGCCACCGGCGGGCAGACCCAGTACTTC	CASSFREATGGQTQYF